Sequencing of this T cell receptor (beta chain) was carried out in a study of blood T cell repertoires in COVID-19. About the research overall: The United States, Italy and Spain provided the acute and convalescent COVID-19 samples. T cells, B-cell-depleted T cells, or PBMCs provided the cDNA or gDNA that served as material.

Followed longitudinally, the Seattle patients had been enrolled during active infection. Original methodology: Reference gene primer amplification gave nucleated cell count estimates. Clones were sequenced by immunoSEQ multiplex PCR, and TCRdb holds only the in-frame ones, with some missing. That table gives V, J and clone size, and the DNA gave D and trimming. The sample holds 200,000 to 250,000 clones, over 80% seen once. This clone was seen just once. Germline V gives CDR1 ENHRY, CDR2 SYGVKD. The CDR3 loop spans 12 amino acids. Trimming pared 11 bases from V and 2 bases from J, leaving 12 bases between.

The chain is built from TRBV10-3 and TRBJ1-2; D possibly corresponds to TRBD1 (6 bases). This TCR was sampled from a woman in her 30s with COVID-19, enrolled during active disease. Sequences were obtained from peripheral blood. The CDR3 protein is CAVSQGNYGYTF. The CDR3 bases are TGTGCCGTCTCACAGGGAAACTATGGCTACACCTTC.